The clone carrying this T cell receptor (beta chain) was found a few times. Template material for amplifying TCR beta CDR3 regions consisted of RNA transcripts. The HTBI set primed first-round TCR CDR3 RT-PCR. TCRdb independently ran MiXCR on the multiplex PCR reads; one entry per CDR3 protein. The sample holds around 480,000 distinct CDR3 sequences, approximately 15% seen once. The CDR3 extends over 16 amino acids. With V trimmed by 6 bases and J by 1 base, 10 bases remained unmatched. The germline V gene encodes CDR1 LNHDA and CDR2 SQIVND (reference sequence). Across 18 months, stable Graves' hyperthyroidism was marked by no progression to ophthalmopathy. Clinical symptoms, serum thyroxine, TRAb, thyroid ultrasound and orbital computed tomography established diagnosis. The data belong to a study of T cells in Graves' hyperthyroidism and ophthalmopathy.

The chain combines TRBV19 with TRBJ2-3, with TRBD1 matching 7 bases. The sequenced sample was blood. The TCR comes from a woman aged 18-29 years with Graves' hyperthyroidism. CDR3 in amino acids: CASRRRSDRGTDTQYF. The CDR3, as DNA: TGTGCCAGTAGGCGACGGTCTGACAGGGGCACAGATACGCAGTATTTT.